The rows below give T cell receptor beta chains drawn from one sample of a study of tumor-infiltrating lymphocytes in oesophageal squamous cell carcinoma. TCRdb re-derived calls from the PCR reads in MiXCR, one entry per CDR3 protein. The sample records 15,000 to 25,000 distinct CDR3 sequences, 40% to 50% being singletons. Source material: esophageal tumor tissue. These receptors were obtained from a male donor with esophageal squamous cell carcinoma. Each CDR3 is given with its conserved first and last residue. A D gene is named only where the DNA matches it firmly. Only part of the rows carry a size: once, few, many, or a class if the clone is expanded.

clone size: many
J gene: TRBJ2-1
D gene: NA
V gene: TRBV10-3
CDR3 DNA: TGTGCCATCAGTGAGTCGCACAGCAAGGGCAATGAGCAGTTCTTC
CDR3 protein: CAISESHSKGNEQFF

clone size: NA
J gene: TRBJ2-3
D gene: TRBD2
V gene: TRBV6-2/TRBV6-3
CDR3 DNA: TGTGCCAGCAGTTACTCTGAAGCGGGGGGCACAGATACGCAGTATTTT
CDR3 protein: CASSYSEAGGTDTQYF

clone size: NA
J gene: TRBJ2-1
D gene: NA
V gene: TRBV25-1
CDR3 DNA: TGTGCCAGCAGTGGATCCGGCCCCGGCAATGAGCAGTTCTTC
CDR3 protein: CASSGSGPGNEQFF

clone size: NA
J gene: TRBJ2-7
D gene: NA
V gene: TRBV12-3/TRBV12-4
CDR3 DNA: TGTGCCAGCAGAACGACAGGATCCTACGAGCAGTACTTC
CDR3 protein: CASRTTGSYEQYF

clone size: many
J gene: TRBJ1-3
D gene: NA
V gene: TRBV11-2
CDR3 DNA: TGTGCCAGCAGCTTAGAGGGCCAGGGTCCCGTATATTTT
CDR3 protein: CASSLEGQGPVYF

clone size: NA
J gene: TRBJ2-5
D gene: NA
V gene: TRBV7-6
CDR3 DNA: TGTGCCAGCAGCTCTCTGGGCGTGGAAGAGACCCAGTACTTC
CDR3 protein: CASSSLGVEETQYF

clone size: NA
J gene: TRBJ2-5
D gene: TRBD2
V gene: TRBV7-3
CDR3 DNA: TGTGCCAGCAGCTTAGACAGCGGGAGGCCGGGACGTGAGACCCAGTACTTC
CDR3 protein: CASSLDSGRPGRETQYF

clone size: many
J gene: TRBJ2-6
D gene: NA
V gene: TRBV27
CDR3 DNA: TGTGCCAGCAGTTTAATTAGACAGTCTGGGGCCAACGTCCTGACTTTC
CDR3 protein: CASSLIRQSGANVLTF

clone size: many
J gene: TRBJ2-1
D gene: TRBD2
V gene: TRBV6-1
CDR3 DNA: TGTGCCAGCAGACCCTCGTCGGGGGGTAGGAAAAATGAGCAGTTCTTC
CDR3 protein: CASRPSSGGRKNEQFF

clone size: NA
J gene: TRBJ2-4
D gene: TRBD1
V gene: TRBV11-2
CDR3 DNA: TGTGCCAGCAGCCGAAACAGGGGCGCCTATAATTCACCCCCCCACTTC
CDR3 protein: CASSRNRGAYNSPPHF

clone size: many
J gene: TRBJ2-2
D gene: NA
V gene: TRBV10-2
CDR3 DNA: TGCGCCAGCAGTGTGCAGGTGAACACCGGGGAGCTGTTTTTT
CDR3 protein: CASSVQVNTGELFF

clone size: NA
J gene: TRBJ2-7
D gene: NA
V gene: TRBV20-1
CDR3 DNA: TGCAGTGCTAGAAGCCGTTCAGGGGGGGATACCTACGAGCAGTACTTC
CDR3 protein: CSARSRSGGDTYEQYF

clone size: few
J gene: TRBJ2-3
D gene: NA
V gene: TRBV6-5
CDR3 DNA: TGTGCCAGCAGTAGGTCTCGGGATACGCAGTATTTT
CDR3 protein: CASSRSRDTQYF

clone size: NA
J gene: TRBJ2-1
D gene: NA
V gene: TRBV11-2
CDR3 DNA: TGTGCCAGCAGCTTAGTTCCGGTTCGCCACAATGAGCAGTTCTTC
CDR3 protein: CASSLVPVRHNEQFF

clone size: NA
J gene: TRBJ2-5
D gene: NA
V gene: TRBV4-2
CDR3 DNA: TGTGCCAGCAGCCAAGGGTCGGGTGGGGGTTTGGAGACCCAGTACTTC
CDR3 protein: CASSQGSGGGLETQYF

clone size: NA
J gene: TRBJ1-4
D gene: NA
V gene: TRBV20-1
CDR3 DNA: TGCAGTGCTGGGAAGGGAGAAAAACTGTTTTTT
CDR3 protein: CSAGKGEKLFF

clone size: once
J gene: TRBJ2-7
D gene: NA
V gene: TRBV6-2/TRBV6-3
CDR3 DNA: TGTGCCACCGCGGGGCAGGGGGTTAACTTCGAGCAGTACTTC
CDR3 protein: CATAGQGVNFEQYF

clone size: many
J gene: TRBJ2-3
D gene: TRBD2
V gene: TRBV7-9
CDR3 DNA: TGTGCCAGCAGCTTCTCCCTAGCGGGTACTAGCACAGATACGCAGTATTTT
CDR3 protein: CASSFSLAGTSTDTQYF

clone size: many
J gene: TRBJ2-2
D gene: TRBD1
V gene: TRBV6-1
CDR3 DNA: TGTGCCAGCAGGATAAGACAGGGGGCGCTCACCGGGGAGCTGTTTTTT
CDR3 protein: CASRIRQGALTGELFF

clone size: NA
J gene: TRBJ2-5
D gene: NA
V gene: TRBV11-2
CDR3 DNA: TGTGCCAGCAGCATGTACCAAGAGACCCAGTACTTC
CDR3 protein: CASSMYQETQYF

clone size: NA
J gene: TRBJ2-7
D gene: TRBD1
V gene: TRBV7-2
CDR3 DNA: TGTGCCAGCAGCCTGACTACGGGACAGGGCTACGAGCAGTACTTC
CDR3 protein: CASSLTTGQGYEQYF

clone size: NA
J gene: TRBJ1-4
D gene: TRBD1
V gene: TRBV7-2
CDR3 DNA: TGTGCCAGCAGCCCGCAGGGGGCGAGGACTGAAAAACTGTTTTTT
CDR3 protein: CASSPQGARTEKLFF

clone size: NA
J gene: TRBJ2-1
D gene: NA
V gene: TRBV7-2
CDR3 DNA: TGTGCCAGCAGCTTAGATGAGCGGTTGGGGCAGTTCTTC
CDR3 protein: CASSLDERLGQFF

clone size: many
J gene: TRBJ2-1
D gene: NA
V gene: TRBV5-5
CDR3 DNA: TGTGCCAGCAGGGTGACGTCCAATGAGCAGTTCTTC
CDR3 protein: CASRVTSNEQFF

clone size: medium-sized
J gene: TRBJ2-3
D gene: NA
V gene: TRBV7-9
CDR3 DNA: TGTGCCAGCAGTCATTCCTCAGGGCGACTTGTTCGTCGTGAGTATTTT
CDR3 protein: CASSHSSGRLVRREYF

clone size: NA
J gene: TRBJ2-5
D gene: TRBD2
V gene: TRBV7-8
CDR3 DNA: TGTGCCAGCAGCTCCAGGACTAGCGGGAGCCAAGAGACCCAGTACTTC
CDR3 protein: CASSSRTSGSQETQYF

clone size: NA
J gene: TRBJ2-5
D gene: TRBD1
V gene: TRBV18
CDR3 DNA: TGTGCCAGCTCACCGGCGGGACAGGGATTTGGTGAGACCCAGTACTTC
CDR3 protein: CASSPAGQGFGETQYF

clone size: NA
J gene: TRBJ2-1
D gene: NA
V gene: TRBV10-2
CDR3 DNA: TGCGCCAGCAGTGATCGTCAGGGCGACTACAATGAGCAGTTCTTC
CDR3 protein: CASSDRQGDYNEQFF

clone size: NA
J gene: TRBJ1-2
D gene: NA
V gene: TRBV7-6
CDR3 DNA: TGTGCCAGCAGCTTATCCCATGTCCCTGGTTTCTATGGCTACACCTTC
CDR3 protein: CASSLSHVPGFYGYTF

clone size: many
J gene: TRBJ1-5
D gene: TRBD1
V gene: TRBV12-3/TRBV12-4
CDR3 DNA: TGTGCCAGCAGTTTAGCGGTCAGGGGGCGCAATCAGCCCCAGCATTTT
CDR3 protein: CASSLAVRGRNQPQHF

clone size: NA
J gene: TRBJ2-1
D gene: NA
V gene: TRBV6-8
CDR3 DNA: TGTGCCAGCAGTGGAGGTTGGGGGCGGAATGAGCAGTTCTTC
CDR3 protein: CASSGGWGRNEQFF

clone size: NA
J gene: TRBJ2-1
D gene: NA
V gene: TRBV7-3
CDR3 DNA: TGTGCCAGCAGCCCCCCCGGGGACCATTACAATGAGCAGTTCTTC
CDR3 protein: CASSPPGDHYNEQFF

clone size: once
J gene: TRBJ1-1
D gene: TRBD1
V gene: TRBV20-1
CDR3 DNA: TGCAGTGCCCAGACAGGGGGCACTGAAGCTTTCTTT
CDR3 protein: CSAQTGGTEAFF

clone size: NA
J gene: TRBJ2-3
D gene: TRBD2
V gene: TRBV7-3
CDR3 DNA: TGTGCCAGCAGCTTGACTAGCTATGGGACAGATACGCAGTATTTT
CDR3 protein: CASSLTSYGTDTQYF

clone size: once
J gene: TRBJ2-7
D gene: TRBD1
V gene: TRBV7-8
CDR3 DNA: TGTGCCAGCAGCTTACCTCCCGGGACAGGGTCCGTGGAGCAGTACTTC
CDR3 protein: CASSLPPGTGSVEQYF

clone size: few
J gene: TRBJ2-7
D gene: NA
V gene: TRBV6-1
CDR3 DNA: TGTGCCAGCAGTGAAGTAAGGAGGAGCTACGAGCAGTACTTC
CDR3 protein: CASSEVRRSYEQYF

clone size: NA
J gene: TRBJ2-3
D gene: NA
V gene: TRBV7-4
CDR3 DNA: TGTGCCAGCAGCCACCTTGGGGACACTAGCACAGATACGCAGTATTTT
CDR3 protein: CASSHLGDTSTDTQYF

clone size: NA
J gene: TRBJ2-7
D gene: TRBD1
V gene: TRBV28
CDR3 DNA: TGTGCCAGCCACGTATCAGGACAGGGCAACGAGCAGTACTTC
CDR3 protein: CASHVSGQGNEQYF

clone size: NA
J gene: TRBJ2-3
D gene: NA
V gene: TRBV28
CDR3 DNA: TGTGCCAGCAGGTCCCCCTTGGGTACAGATACGCAGTATTTT
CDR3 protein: CASRSPLGTDTQYF